These T cell receptor beta chains were read from a single sample in a study of T cells in Graves' hyperthyroidism and ophthalmopathy. TCRdb re-derived calls from the multiplex PCR reads in MiXCR, one entry per CDR3 protein. This table holds some 360,000 distinct CDR3 sequences, 15% to 20% found once. The specimen was blood. Receptors originate from a middle-aged woman with Graves' ophthalmopathy. The CDR3 runs from the conserved cysteine through the conserved F or W. The D gene is left open where the match is weak. Rows give clone size only sometimes, using once, few, many, or a class for an expanded clone.

D gene | clone size | J gene | V gene | CDR3 DNA | CDR3 protein
- | - | TRBJ2-7 | TRBV5-1 | TGCGCCAGCAGCTTGTCCCCGTGGGGGGACGAGCAGTACTTC | CASSLSPWGDEQYF
TRBD1 | - | TRBJ2-7 | TRBV6-1 | TGTGCCAGCAGTGAATGGACAGGGACCGAGCAGTACTTC | CASSEWTGTEQYF
TRBD1 | - | TRBJ2-4 | TRBV2 | TGTGCCAGTACCTTTGGGACAGGGGACATTCAGTACTTC | CASTFGTGDIQYF
TRBD2 | - | TRBJ2-7 | TRBV6-1 | TGTGCCAGCAGTGCCGGGACTAGCGGGGTGAACTACGAGCAGTACTTC | CASSAGTSGVNYEQYF
- | many | TRBJ2-2 | TRBV6-2/TRBV6-3 | TGTGCCAGCAGTTACCTGTCCCGGGGCCCGAACACCGGGGAGCTGTTTTTT | CASSYLSRGPNTGELFF
- | many | TRBJ2-7 | TRBV5-1 | TGCGCCAGCAGCTTGGCCGGCCGGGCCCATTACGAGCAGTACTTC | CASSLAGRAHYEQYF
- | many | TRBJ2-7 | TRBV7-3 | TGTGCCAGCAGCTTATGCAAAGAAGGAAGCGAGCAGTACTTC | CASSLCKEGSEQYF
- | many | TRBJ2-5 | TRBV28 | TGTGCCAGCAGTCCCCTCCCTGACGGGGAATGGCAAGAGACCCAGTACTTC | CASSPLPDGEWQETQYF
- | many | TRBJ1-2 | TRBV7-2 | TGTGCCAGCGTCAGCTCTCCAACAGGATATGGCTACACCTTC | CASVSSPTGYGYTF
TRBD1 | many | TRBJ2-7 | TRBV4-1 | TGCGCCAGCAGCCAGGAAACAGGGGTGGATTTGGACGAGCAGTACTTC | CASSQETGVDLDEQYF
- | - | TRBJ2-7 | TRBV19 | TGTGCCAGTAGTCATATTATAGGGGACGAGCAGTACTTC | CASSHIIGDEQYF
TRBD2 | many | TRBJ2-5 | TRBV4-3 | TGCGCCAGCAGCCAAGATTGGACTAGCGGAATAGAGACCCAGTACTTC | CASSQDWTSGIETQYF
- | many | TRBJ1-2 | TRBV11-2 | TGTGCCAGCAGCTTAGAGGGGATGTGGGACTATGGCTACACCTTC | CASSLEGMWDYGYTF
TRBD1 | many | TRBJ1-2 | TRBV7-2 | TGTGCCAGCAGCCCCGGACAGGTCTATGGCTACACCTTC | CASSPGQVYGYTF
TRBD1 | - | TRBJ2-5 | TRBV7-2 | TGTGCCAGCAGAATAGGGACAGACCAAGAGACCCAGTACTTC | CASRIGTDQETQYF
TRBD1 | few | TRBJ1-5 | TRBV19 | TGTGCCAGTACCCCAGGGGGGGGTTGGAGCAATCAGCCCCAGCATTTT | CASTPGGGWSNQPQHF
- | many | TRBJ2-7 | TRBV12-3/TRBV12-4 | TGTGCCAGCAGTCGGGACACAACCTACGAGCAGTACTTC | CASSRDTTYEQYF
- | - | TRBJ1-2 | TRBV4-2 | TGTGCCAGCAGCCAAGGGGGACCGGGCCCCTATAACTATGGCTACACCTTC | CASSQGGPGPYNYGYTF
- | many | TRBJ1-5 | TRBV27 | TGTGCCAGCAGAGCCACAGGTTACAATCAGCCCCAGCATTTT | CASRATGYNQPQHF
- | few | TRBJ2-7 | TRBV10-3 | TGTGCCATCATCACGGGTGTCAACGAGCAGTACTTC | CAIITGVNEQYF
TRBD1 | many | TRBJ1-2 | TRBV2 | TGTGCCAGCATGGGGGACAGGGGGCTCGGCTACACCTTC | CASMGDRGLGYTF
- | - | TRBJ1-4 | TRBV18 | TGTGCCAGCTCACAACTTGCAACTAATGAAAAACTGTTTTTT | CASSQLATNEKLFF
- | many | TRBJ1-1 | TRBV19 | TGTGCCAGTAGTATAAGCGGGTACGAGAACACTGAAGCTTTCTTT | CASSISGYENTEAFF
- | many | TRBJ1-5 | TRBV6-5 | TGTGCCAGCAGTTACTCGGCCGGGTTGCAATGGCCCCAGCATTTT | CASSYSAGLQWPQHF
- | many | TRBJ1-2 | TRBV5-1 | TGCGCCAGCAGCTTGGTAGAGTCTCACTATGGCTACACCTTC | CASSLVESHYGYTF
- | many | TRBJ1-5 | TRBV6-2/TRBV6-3 | TGTGCCAGCAGTTACGGGTTCAGCGCCCAGCCCCAGCATTTT | CASSYGFSAQPQHF
- | many | TRBJ2-7 | TRBV2 | TGTGCCAGCAGTGAGAGTGGAGACAGGCGCGCGTGGGAGCAGTACTTC | CASSESGDRRAWEQYF
TRBD1 | many | TRBJ1-1 | TRBV12-5 | TGTGCTAGTGGAACAGGGGGCAGGTCCTCTGAAGCTTTCTTT | CASGTGGRSSEAFF
- | many | TRBJ1-3 | TRBV9 | TGTGCCAGCAGCGTAGGTGCGGACATAGGTGGAAACACCATATATTTT | CASSVGADIGGNTIYF
TRBD2 | many | TRBJ2-7 | TRBV28 | TGTGCCAGCAGCACCCCCTCGGGACTAGCCTACGAGCAGTACTTC | CASSTPSGLAYEQYF
- | many | TRBJ2-4 | TRBV12-3/TRBV12-4 | TGTGCCAGCAGTTTTAGTACCGTCCACATTCAGTACTTC | CASSFSTVHIQYF
- | many | TRBJ2-7 | TRBV20-1 | TGCAGTGCTAGTGTTCCCAACTACGAGCAGTACTTC | CSASVPNYEQYF
- | many | TRBJ2-7 | TRBV30 | TGTGCCTGGAGTGTAGGGAGAGACTACGAGCAGTACTTC | CAWSVGRDYEQYF
- | - | TRBJ2-5 | TRBV5-5 | TGTGCCAGCAGGTTTAGGACTCTTCAAGAGACACAGTACTTC | CASRFRTLQETQYF
- | few | TRBJ2-2 | TRBV2 | TGTGCCAGCAGTGAATCGGGCAGGGCGCCCGGGGAGCTGTTTTTT | CASSESGRAPGELFF
- | - | TRBJ2-5 | TRBV10-3 | TGTGCCATCAGTGACGGGCAGGAGGCGAAAGAGACCCAGTACTTC | CAISDGQEAKETQYF
- | many | TRBJ2-5 | TRBV6-2/TRBV6-3 | TGTGCCAGCAATTACCCCGACGGACAGTACCAAGAGACCCAGTACTTC | CASNYPDGQYQETQYF
- | - | TRBJ2-5 | TRBV7-2 | TGTGCCAGCAGCTTAGCCGGGACAACTAAAGAGACCCAGTACTTC | CASSLAGTTKETQYF
- | - | TRBJ2-4 | TRBV28 | TGTGCCAGCAGTTTTTATTCGACCGGAGGCAAAAACATTCAGTACTTC | CASSFYSTGGKNIQYF
- | few | TRBJ1-2 | TRBV29-1 | TGCAGCGTTCTCGTCGGGGGGGGCTATGGCTACACCTTC | CSVLVGGGYGYTF
- | - | TRBJ1-1 | TRBV4-1 | TGCGCCAGCAGCTTATCCACAGACCTGAACACTGAAGCTTTCTTT | CASSLSTDLNTEAFF
- | many | TRBJ2-2 | TRBV6-2/TRBV6-3 | TGTGCCAGCAGTCCCAGGGAGAACACCGGGGAGCTGTTTTTT | CASSPRENTGELFF
TRBD1 | many | TRBJ1-2 | TRBV11-2 | TGTGCCAGCAGCTTAGAAATGGGACAGGGGGCGTCTCTTTATGGCTACACCTTC | CASSLEMGQGASLYGYTF
- | many | TRBJ2-4 | TRBV4-1 | TGCGCCAGCAGCCAAGGATTCCTAGCCAAAAACATTCAGTACTTC | CASSQGFLAKNIQYF
- | - | TRBJ1-5 | TRBV28 | TGTGCCAGCAGTGAAGTTCGGAACAATCAGCCCCAGCATTTT | CASSEVRNNQPQHF
- | - | TRBJ1-1 | TRBV6-1 | TGTGCCAGCAGTGAGGCAACGAACACTGAAGCTTTCTTT | CASSEATNTEAFF
- | many | TRBJ1-1 | TRBV13 | TGTGCCAGCAGCTTAGGCTCCTCTGAAGCTTTCTTT | CASSLGSSEAFF
- | many | TRBJ2-5 | TRBV6-5 | TGTGCCAGCAGTTACTCGAACGGGGGCATGGAGACCCAGTACTTC | CASSYSNGGMETQYF